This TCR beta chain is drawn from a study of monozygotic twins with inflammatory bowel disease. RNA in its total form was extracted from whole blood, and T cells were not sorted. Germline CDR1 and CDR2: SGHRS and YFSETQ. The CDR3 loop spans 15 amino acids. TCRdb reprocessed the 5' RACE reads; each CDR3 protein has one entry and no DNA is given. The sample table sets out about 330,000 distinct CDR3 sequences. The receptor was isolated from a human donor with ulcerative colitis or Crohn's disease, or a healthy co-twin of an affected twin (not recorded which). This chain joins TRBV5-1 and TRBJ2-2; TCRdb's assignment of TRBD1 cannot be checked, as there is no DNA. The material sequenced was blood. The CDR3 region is CASSLYRQDTGELFF.